These T cell receptor beta chains were read from a single sample in a study of blood T cell repertoires in COVID-19. Profiled with immunoSEQ multiplex PCR; TCRdb holds only in-frame clones, not every one. The repertoire holds a few hundred thousand clones, around 81% seen once, with less than 20% in the top ten. The sequenced sample consisted of peripheral blood. The origin of the receptors is a person in their 70s with COVID-19, enrolled during active disease. CDR3s include the opening cysteine and the closing phenylalanine or tryptophan. The D gene is left open where the match is weak. Clone size is not always given. Where it is, it says once, few, many or a class for expanded clones.

TRBV2	.	.	TRBJ2-5	TGTGCCAGCAGTGAATTTAGGGCTACACTAGTGAAAGAGACCCAGTACTTC	CASSEFRATLVKETQYF
TRBV18	.	.	TRBJ1-1	TGTGCCAGCTCAGGACAGAACACTGAAGCTTTCTTT	CASSGQNTEAFF
TRBV24-1	TRBD1	.	TRBJ2-1	TGTGCCACCAGTGATACCGGGACAGGTAACAATGAGCAGTTCTTC	CATSDTGTGNNEQFF
TRBV28	TRBD1	.	TRBJ1-2	TGTGCCAGCAGTTTAACAGGGGTCTATGGCTACACCTTC	CASSLTGVYGYTF
TRBV7-9	TRBD2	once	TRBJ2-1	TGTGCCAGCAGCTTAGGGACTAGCGGGAGGAGTAATGAGCAGTTCTTC	CASSLGTSGRSNEQFF
TRBV12-3/TRBV12-4	.	many	TRBJ2-5	TGTGCCAGCAGTTTATCCAGGGTTGAGACCCAGTACTTC	CASSLSRVETQYF
TRBV6-5	.	.	TRBJ2-5	TGTGCCAGCAGTTACTCGGCAAAGGAGACCCAGTACTTC	CASSYSAKETQYF
TRBV6-5	.	.	TRBJ1-6	TGTGCCAGCGGTATGGGGGCGCTGGCGCCCCTCCACTTT	CASGMGALAPLHF
TRBV3-1/TRBV3-2	.	.	TRBJ1-5	TGTGCCAGCAGTCGGGGAAAGGATCAGCCCCAGCATTTT	CASSRGKDQPQHF
TRBV9	.	.	TRBJ2-2	TGTGCCAGCAGCGCAGTACTCAATATTAAACAGGGGGAGCTGTTTTTT	CASSAVLNIKQGELFF
TRBV7-9	.	few	TRBJ1-4	TGTGCCAGCAGCTTAGCAGGAGGGAACAATGAAAAACTGTTTTTT	CASSLAGGNNEKLFF
TRBV2	TRBD2	.	TRBJ2-2	TGTGCCAGCACTAAGGGACTAGCGGGAGGTCGCACCGGGGAGCTGTTTTTT	CASTKGLAGGRTGELFF
TRBV9	TRBD2	once	TRBJ2-4	TGTGCCAGCAGCGGAGGACTAGCGGCTAACATTCAGTACTTC	CASSGGLAANIQYF
TRBV7-8	TRBD1	.	TRBJ2-5	TGTGCCAGCAGCTTCAGATCTCGACAGGGAAGGGAGACCCAGTACTTC	CASSFRSRQGRETQYF
TRBV10-3	.	.	TRBJ1-5	TGTGCCATCAGGGGGGGGGTCAATCAGCCCCAGCATTTT	CAIRGGVNQPQHF
TRBV3-1/TRBV3-2	.	.	TRBJ1-6	TGTGCCAGCAGCGGGGCCAGGGGAAATTCACCCCTCCACTTT	CASSGARGNSPLHF
TRBV10-2	TRBD1	.	TRBJ1-1	TGCGCCAGCAGTGAAGGGGACAGGGGCAGGACTGAAGCTTTCTTT	CASSEGDRGRTEAFF
TRBV19	TRBD1	.	TRBJ1-5	TGTGCCAGTAGCCCGACAGGGTGGGGCAATCAGCCCCAGCATTTT	CASSPTGWGNQPQHF
TRBV28	TRBD1	once	TRBJ2-7	TGTGCCAGCAGATTACAGGGGGTCTCAGCATCGAGATCCTACGAGCAGTACTTC	CASRLQGVSASRSYEQYF
TRBV19	TRBD1	.	TRBJ2-7	TGTGCCAGTAGTATCGGGGGGACAGGGGCCTACGAGCAGTACTTC	CASSIGGTGAYEQYF
TRBV28	.	.	TRBJ1-2	TGTGCCAGCAGTTTGAGAACAGCGGAGAGGGGGGGCTACACCTTC	CASSLRTAERGGYTF
TRBV5-8	.	.	TRBJ1-5	TGTGCCAGCAGCTCCACGAGCCCAACAGGGTGGGATCAGCCCCAGCATTTT	CASSSTSPTGWDQPQHF
TRBV9	.	.	TRBJ2-5	TGTGCCAGCAGCGTCGGTCAGGGGACGCAAGAGACCCAGTACTTC	CASSVGQGTQETQYF
TRBV5-1	.	.	TRBJ2-7	TGCGCCAGCAGCGGGGACACCCTCGAGCAGTACTTC	CASSGDTLEQYF
TRBV2	TRBD1	.	TRBJ2-7	TGTGCCAGCAGTGCAGGGGGCCCGGACGAGCAGTACTTC	CASSAGGPDEQYF
TRBV3-1/TRBV3-2	TRBD2	.	TRBJ2-1	TGTGCCAGCAGCGCACAGACTAGCGGGGGCTTCAATGAGCAGTTCTTC	CASSAQTSGGFNEQFF
TRBV6-5	TRBD1	.	TRBJ1-4	TGTGCCAGCAGTCGCAACAGGGGGTATAATGAAAAACTGTTTTTT	CASSRNRGYNEKLFF
TRBV7-3	TRBD1	once	TRBJ2-5	TGTGCCAGCAGCATACAGGGGGCCGGTGAGACCCAGTACTTC	CASSIQGAGETQYF
TRBV5-1	.	.	TRBJ1-1	TGCGCCAGCAGCTTCGTCGGGAGTGAAGCTTTCTTT	CASSFVGSEAFF
TRBV7-9	.	.	TRBJ2-7	TGTGCCAGCAGCTTGGGCTCGCTCTTATACGAGCAGTACTTC	CASSLGSLLYEQYF
TRBV3-1/TRBV3-2	.	.	TRBJ2-5	TGTGCCAGCAGCCAAGGCGGAACCCAAGAGACCCAGTACTTC	CASSQGGTQETQYF
TRBV20-1	.	.	TRBJ2-7	TGCAGTGCTAGTTCCCCCGTCGGGTCCTACGAGCAGTACTTC	CSASSPVGSYEQYF
TRBV6-5	.	few	TRBJ1-6	TGTGCCAGCAGTTACGGACTCTCGCCCAATTCACCCCTCCACTTT	CASSYGLSPNSPLHF
TRBV5-4	.	.	TRBJ1-4	TGTGCCAGCAGCTTGCAGGGGTTAAATGAAAAACTGTTTTTT	CASSLQGLNEKLFF
TRBV27	TRBD2	once	TRBJ2-7	TGTGCCAGCAGTCCTAGCGGGGGCTACGAGCAGTACTTC	CASSPSGGYEQYF
TRBV6-1	.	.	TRBJ2-1	TGTGCCAGCAGTGAAGGGTCCGGGGGGCCCCAGCGGGAGCAGTTCTTC	CASSEGSGGPQREQFF
TRBV28	TRBD1	.	TRBJ1-1	TGTGCCAGCAGTCCTGGACAGGGGGTGGGGACTGAAGCTTTCTTT	CASSPGQGVGTEAFF
TRBV19	.	.	TRBJ1-1	TGTGCCAGTACCGACTCCGGGAGGACTGAAGCTTTCTTT	CASTDSGRTEAFF
TRBV28	.	.	TRBJ2-3	TGTGCCAGCAGGGGGGGGGCCGGAACAGATACGCAGTATTTT	CASRGGAGTDTQYF
TRBV3-1/TRBV3-2	.	.	TRBJ1-3	TGTGCCAGCAGCCAAGTAGCTAGACTCCGAAACTCTGGAAACACCATATATTTT	CASSQVARLRNSGNTIYF
TRBV11-1	.	.	TRBJ2-5	TGTGCCAGCAGCTTAGGGGGCAGGGATGAAGAGACCCAGTACTTC	CASSLGGRDEETQYF
TRBV24-1	.	.	TRBJ1-1	TGTGCCACCAGTGATTTCAAGAACACTGAAGCTTTCTTT	CATSDFKNTEAFF
TRBV7-2	.	once	TRBJ2-2	TGTGCCAGCAGCTTAAGCAGGGTCACCGGGGAGCTGTTTTTT	CASSLSRVTGELFF
TRBV9	TRBD1	.	TRBJ2-2	TGTGCCAGCAGCGTAGGCCAGGGGGCGATTACCGGGGAGCTGTTTTTT	CASSVGQGAITGELFF
TRBV3-1/TRBV3-2	.	once	TRBJ2-7	TGTGCCAGCAGCCCCGGGACACAACCCCTCGAGCAGTACTTC	CASSPGTQPLEQYF
TRBV28	TRBD1	.	TRBJ2-7	TGTGCCAGCAGACCCCTTTGGGACAGAAACTACGAGCAGTACTTC	CASRPLWDRNYEQYF
TRBV5-4	.	once	TRBJ1-1	TGTGCCAGCAGCTTGGGGGGGGGTGAAGGTTACACTGAAGCTTTCTTT	CASSLGGGEGYTEAFF
TRBV6-1	.	.	TRBJ1-5	TGTGCCAGCAGTGAAGTCGTCAGGTTGGCGCGTCAGCCCCAGCATTTT	CASSEVVRLARQPQHF
TRBV6-1	.	.	TRBJ1-3	TGTGCCAGCAGTGAATTCGGGGCAGGGAGGAACACCATATATTTT	CASSEFGAGRNTIYF
TRBV7-8	TRBD2	.	TRBJ2-7	TGTGCCAGCAGCTTAGAGGGAGCGGGATTCTCGTCCTACGAGCAGTACTTC	CASSLEGAGFSSYEQYF
TRBV7-9	.	.	TRBJ1-1	TGTGCCAGCAGCTTAGTTCGGACAGCTGAAGCTTTCTTT	CASSLVRTAEAFF